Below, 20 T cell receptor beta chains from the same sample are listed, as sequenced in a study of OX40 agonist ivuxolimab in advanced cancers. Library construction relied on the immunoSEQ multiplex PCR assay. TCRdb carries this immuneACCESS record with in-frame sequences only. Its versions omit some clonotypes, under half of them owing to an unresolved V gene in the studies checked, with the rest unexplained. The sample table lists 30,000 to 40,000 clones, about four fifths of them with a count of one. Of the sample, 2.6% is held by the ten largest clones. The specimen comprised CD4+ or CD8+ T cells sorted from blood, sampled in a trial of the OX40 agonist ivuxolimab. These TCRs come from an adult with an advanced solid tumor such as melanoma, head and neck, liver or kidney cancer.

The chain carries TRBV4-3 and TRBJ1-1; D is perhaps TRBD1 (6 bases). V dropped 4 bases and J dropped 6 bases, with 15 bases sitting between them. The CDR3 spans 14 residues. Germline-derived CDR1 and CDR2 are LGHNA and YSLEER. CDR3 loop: CASSRAGGEAEAFF. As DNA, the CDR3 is TGCGCCAGCAGCCGGGCGGGGGGCGAGGCTGAAGCTTTCTTT.

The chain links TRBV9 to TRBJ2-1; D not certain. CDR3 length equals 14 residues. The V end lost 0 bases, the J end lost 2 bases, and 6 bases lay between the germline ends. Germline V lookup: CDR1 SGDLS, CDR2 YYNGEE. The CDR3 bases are TGTGCCAGCAGCGTAGATGACGCCTACAATGAGCAGTTCTTC. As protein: CASSVDDAYNEQFF.

DNA for the CDR3: TGCGCCAGCAGCCGGCGGACAGGTTACAATGAGCAGTTCTTC. It specifies CASSRRTGYNEQFF. The rearrangement links TRBV4-1 to TRBJ2-1; 7 nucleotides agree with TRBD1. The CDR3 contains 14 residues. The J segment lost 4 bases and the V segment lost 4 bases, leaving 4 bases of the junction unmatched. In germline, CDR1 is MGHRA, CDR2 YSYEKL.

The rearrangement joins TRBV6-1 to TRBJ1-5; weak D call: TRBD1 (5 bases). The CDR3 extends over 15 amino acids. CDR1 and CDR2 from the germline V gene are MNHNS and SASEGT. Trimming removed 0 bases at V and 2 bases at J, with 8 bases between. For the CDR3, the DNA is TGTGCCAGCAGTGAAGCGGCGGGGGGCAATCAGCCCCAGCATTTT. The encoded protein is CASSEAAGGNQPQHF.

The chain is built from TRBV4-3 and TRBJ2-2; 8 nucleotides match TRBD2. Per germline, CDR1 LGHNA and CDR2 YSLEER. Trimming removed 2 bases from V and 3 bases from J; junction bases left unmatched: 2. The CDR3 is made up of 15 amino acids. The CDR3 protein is CASSQSGGYTGELFF. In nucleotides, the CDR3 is TGCGCCAGCAGCCAAAGCGGGGGATACACCGGGGAGCTGTTTTTT.

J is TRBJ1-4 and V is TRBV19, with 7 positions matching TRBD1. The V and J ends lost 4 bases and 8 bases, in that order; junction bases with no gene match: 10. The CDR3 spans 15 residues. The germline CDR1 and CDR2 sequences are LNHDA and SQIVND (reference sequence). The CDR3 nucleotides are TGTGCCAGTAGTACAGACAGGGCCAAGAGAGAAAAACTGTTTTTT. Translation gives CASSTDRAKREKLFF. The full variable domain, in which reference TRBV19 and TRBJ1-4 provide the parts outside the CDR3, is DGGITQSPKYLFRKEGQNVTLSCEQNLNHDAMYWYRQDPGQGLRLIYYSQIVNDFQKGDIAEGYSVSREKKESFPLTVTSAQKNPTAFYLCASSTDRAKREKLFFGSGTQLSVL.

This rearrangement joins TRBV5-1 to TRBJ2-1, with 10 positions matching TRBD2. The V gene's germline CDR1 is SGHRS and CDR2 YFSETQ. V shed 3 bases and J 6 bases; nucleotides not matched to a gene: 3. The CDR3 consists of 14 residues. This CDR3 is CASSYGLAANEQFF. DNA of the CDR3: TGCGCCAGCAGCTACGGACTAGCGGCCAATGAGCAGTTCTTC. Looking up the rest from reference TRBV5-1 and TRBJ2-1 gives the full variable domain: KAGVTQTPRYLIKTRGQQVTLSCSPISGHRSVSWYQQTPGQGLQFLFEYFSETQRNKGNFPGRFSGRQFSNSRSEMNVSTLELGDSALYLCASSYGLAANEQFFGPGTRLTVL.

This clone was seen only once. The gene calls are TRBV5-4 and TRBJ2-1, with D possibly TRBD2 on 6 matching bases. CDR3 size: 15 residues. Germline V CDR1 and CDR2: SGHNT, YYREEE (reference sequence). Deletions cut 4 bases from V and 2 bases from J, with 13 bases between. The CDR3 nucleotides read TGTGCCAGCAGCCCCGGGAGAGAGACCTACAATGAGCAGTTCTTC. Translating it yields CASSPGRETYNEQFF.

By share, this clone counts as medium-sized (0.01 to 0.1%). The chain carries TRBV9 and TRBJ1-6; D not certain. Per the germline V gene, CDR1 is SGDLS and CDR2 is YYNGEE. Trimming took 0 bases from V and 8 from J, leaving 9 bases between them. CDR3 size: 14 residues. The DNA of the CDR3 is TGTGCCAGCAGCGTAGCCAGTTCACATTCACCCCTCCACTTT. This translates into CASSVASSHSPLHF.

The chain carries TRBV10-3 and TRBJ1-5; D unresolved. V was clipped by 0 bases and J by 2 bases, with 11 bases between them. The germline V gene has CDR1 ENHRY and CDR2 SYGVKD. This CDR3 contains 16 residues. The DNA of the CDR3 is TGTGCCATCAGTGAGTCGGCGGGCTCGGGCAATCAGCCCCAGCATTTT. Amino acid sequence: CAISESAGSGNQPQHF.

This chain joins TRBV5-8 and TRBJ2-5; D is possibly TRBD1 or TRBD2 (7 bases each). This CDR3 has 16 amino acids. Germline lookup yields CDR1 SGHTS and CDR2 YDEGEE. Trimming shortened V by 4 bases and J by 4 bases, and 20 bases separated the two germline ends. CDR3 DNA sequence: TGTGCCAGCAGCCGCAGGGGGGGGTCAGTGGGAGAGACCCAGTACTTC. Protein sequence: CASSRRGGSVGETQYF.

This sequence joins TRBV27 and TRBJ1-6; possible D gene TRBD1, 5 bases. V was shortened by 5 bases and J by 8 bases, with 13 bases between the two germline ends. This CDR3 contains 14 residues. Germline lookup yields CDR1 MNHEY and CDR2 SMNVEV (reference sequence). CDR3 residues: CASSQSGTYSPLHF. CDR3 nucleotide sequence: TGTGCCAGCAGTCAAAGTGGGACCTATTCACCCCTCCACTTT.

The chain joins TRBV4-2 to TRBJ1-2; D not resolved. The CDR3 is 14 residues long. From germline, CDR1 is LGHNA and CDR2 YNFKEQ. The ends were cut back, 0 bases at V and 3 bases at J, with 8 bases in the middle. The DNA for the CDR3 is TGTGCCAGCAGCCAAGATTGGGGTGACTATGGCTACACCTTC. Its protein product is CASSQDWGDYGYTF.

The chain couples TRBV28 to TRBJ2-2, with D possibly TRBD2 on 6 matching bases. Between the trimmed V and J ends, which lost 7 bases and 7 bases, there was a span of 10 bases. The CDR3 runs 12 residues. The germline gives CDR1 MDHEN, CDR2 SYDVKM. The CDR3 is CASTPGVGELFF. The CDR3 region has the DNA TGTGCCAGCACCCCGGGGGTCGGGGAGCTGTTTTTT. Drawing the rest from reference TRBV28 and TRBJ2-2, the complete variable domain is DVKVTQSSRYLVKRTGEKVFLECVQDMDHENMFWYRQDPGLGLRLIYFSYDVKMKEKGDIPEGYSVSREKKERFSLILESASTNQTSMYLCASTPGVGELFFGEGSRLTVL.

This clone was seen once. CDR3 sequence: CASSLGAGRTDTQYF. The CDR3 DNA reads as TGTGCCAGCAGCTTAGGGGCGGGGCGCACAGATACGCAGTATTTT. The rearrangement links TRBV7-7 to TRBJ2-3; D may be TRBD2 (6 bases). The germline CDR1 and CDR2 sequences are SSHAT and FNYEAQ (reference sequence). The CDR3 is 15 residues long. Trimming shortened V by 1 base and J by 1 base, and 9 bases separated the two germline ends.

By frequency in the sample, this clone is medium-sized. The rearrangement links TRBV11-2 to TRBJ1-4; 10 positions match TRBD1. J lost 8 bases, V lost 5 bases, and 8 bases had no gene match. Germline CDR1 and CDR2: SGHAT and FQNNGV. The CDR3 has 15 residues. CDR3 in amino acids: CASSPQGQGWEKLFF. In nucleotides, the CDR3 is TGTGCCAGCAGCCCACAGGGACAGGGGTGGGAAAAACTGTTTTTT.

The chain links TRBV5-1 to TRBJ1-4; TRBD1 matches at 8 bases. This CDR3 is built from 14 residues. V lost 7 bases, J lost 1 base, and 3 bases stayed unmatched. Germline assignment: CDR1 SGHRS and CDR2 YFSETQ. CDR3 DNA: TGCGCCAGCTCCAGGGGGCGAACTAATGAAAAACTGTTTTTT. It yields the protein CASSRGRTNEKLFF.

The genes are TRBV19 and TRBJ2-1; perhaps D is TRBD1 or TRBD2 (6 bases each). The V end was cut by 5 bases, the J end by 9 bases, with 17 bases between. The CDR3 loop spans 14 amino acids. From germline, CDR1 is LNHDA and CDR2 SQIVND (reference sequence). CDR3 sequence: CASSLPGGPSEQFF. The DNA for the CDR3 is TGTGCCAGTAGTCTCCCCGGGGGCCCGAGTGAGCAGTTCTTC.

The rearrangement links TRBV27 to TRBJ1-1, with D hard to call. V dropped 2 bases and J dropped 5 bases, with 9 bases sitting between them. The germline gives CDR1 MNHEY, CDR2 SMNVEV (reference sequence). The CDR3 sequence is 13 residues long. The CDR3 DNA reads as TGTGCCAGCAGTTTACAAGATAGGACTGAAGCTTTCTTT. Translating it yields CASSLQDRTEAFF.

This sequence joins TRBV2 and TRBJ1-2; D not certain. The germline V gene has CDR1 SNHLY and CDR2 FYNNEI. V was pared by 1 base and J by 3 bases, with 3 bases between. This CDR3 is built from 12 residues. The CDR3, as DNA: TGTGCCAGCAGTGAAGGGCACTATGGCTACACCTTC. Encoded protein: CASSEGHYGYTF.